The 19 T cell receptor beta chains given below trace back to one sample, sequenced in a study of T-cell reconstitution after alpha-beta-depleted transplantation in children. Preparing the TCRbeta library involved the use of unique molecular identifiers. TCRdb ran MiXCR on the PCR reads and lists one entry per CDR3 protein. The top ten clones hold approximately 15% of a sample with fewer than 550,000 distinct CDR3 sequences, about 10% of them seen once. The sequenced sample was PBMCs, mostly from graft donor cells, obtained 180 days after TCRalphabeta/CD19-depleted stem cell transplant. These receptor sequences come from a female patient aged 2-15 years who had a stem cell transplant for aplastic anemia, so the T cells may come from the graft donor.

CDR3 residues: CAWSSTPRPGNTIYF. CDR3 in DNA: TGTGCCTGGAGTTCGACCCCGAGGCCTGGAAACACCATATATTTT. This chain joins TRBV30 and TRBJ1-3, with D uncertain. Germline V gene data show CDR1 as GTSNPN and CDR2 as SVGIG (reference sequence). Trimming pared 2 bases from V and 2 bases from J, leaving 13 bases between. CDR3 length: 15 residues.

The chain links TRBV5-1 to TRBJ1-2; D is perhaps TRBD1 (6 bases). Germline-derived CDR1 and CDR2 are SGHRS and YFSETQ. V was pared by 7 bases and J by 4 bases, with 14 bases between. CDR3 length equals 13 residues. CDR3 sequence (DNA): TGCGCCAGCGGTTGGGACACCAGCTATGGCTACACCTTC. This gives the protein CASGWDTSYGYTF.

This clonotype was detected ten times or more. The chain employs TRBV29-1 and TRBJ1-4; TRBD1 matches at 10 bases. This CDR3 region has 14 residues. Trimming took 6 bases from V and 7 from J; bases not matched to a gene: 8. Germline assignment: CDR1 SQVTM and CDR2 ANQGSEA. In nucleotides, the CDR3 is TGCAGCGTCGTCCCGGGACAGGGGAGTGAAAAACTGTTTTTT. Amino acids: CSVVPGQGSEKLFF. The variable domain in full, completed from reference TRBV29-1 and TRBJ1-4, reads SAVISQKPSRDICQRGTSLTIQCQVDSQVTMMFWYRQQPGQSLTLIATANQGSEATYESGFVIDKFPISRPNLTFSTLTVSNMSPEDSSIYLCSVVPGQGSEKLFFGSGTQLSVL.

This clonotype was counted only a few times. V is TRBV12-3 or TRBV12-4 and J is TRBJ1-3, with TRBD1 as a possible D gene (6 bases). The length of the CDR3 is 17 residues. The V end was cut by 6 bases, the J end by 0 bases, with 18 bases between. The CDR3, as DNA: TGTGCCAGCAGCAGCCCAGGGGCAGGAGTCTCTGGAAACACCATATATTTT. Residues: CASSSPGAGVSGNTIYF.

The V and J genes are TRBV5-1 and TRBJ1-6, with 8 positions matching TRBD1. Per the germline V gene, CDR1 is SGHRS and CDR2 is YFSETQ. Losses at the gene ends were 0 bases for V and 7 bases for J; bases not matched to a gene: 12. This CDR3 has 18 residues. The CDR3 reads CASSLAFGQGPGNSPLHF. Written as DNA, the CDR3 is TGCGCCAGCAGCTTGGCCTTCGGACAGGGTCCGGGGAATTCACCCCTCCACTTT.

The CDR3 DNA follows: TGTGCCAGTAGTGCCTGGGACTCCTACAATGAGCAGTTCTTC. This sequence encodes CASSAWDSYNEQFF. V usage is TRBV19 and J usage is TRBJ2-1, with unresolved D. The V end lost 5 bases, the J end lost 0 bases, and 8 bases lay between the germline ends. Germline V lookup: CDR1 LNHDA, CDR2 SQIVND (reference sequence). The CDR3 is 14 amino acids.

This chain uses TRBV28 with TRBJ2-1; D unclear. Per germline, CDR1 MDHEN and CDR2 SYDVKM. The CDR3 is 13 residues long. V was cut by 5 bases and J by 10 bases, with 15 bases left in between. CDR3 sequence reads: CASSNPPLGEQFF. Here the CDR3 DNA reads TGTGCCAGCAGTAATCCGCCACTGGGGGAGCAGTTCTTC.

This clonotype has only a few counts. This chain links TRBV20-1 with TRBJ2-5; possibly TRBD2 for D (5 bases). The CDR3 runs 13 residues. Germline-derived CDR1 and CDR2 are DFQATT and SNEGSKA (reference sequence). The ends were cut back, 6 bases at V and 5 bases at J, with 16 bases in the middle. In DNA, the CDR3 is TGCAGTGCCTTAATGAGGTCGGGGGAGACCCAGTACTTC. Translated, it gives CSALMRSGETQYF.

The V call is TRBV29-1, the J call TRBJ1-1; D might be TRBD1 (5 bases). V lost 6 bases and J 3 bases, leaving 20 bases between the germline ends. This CDR3 contains 15 residues. The V gene's germline CDR1 is SQVTM and CDR2 ANQGSEA. DNA of the CDR3: TGCAGCGTCGTTAAAGGCAGGGTAAACGACACTGAAGCTTTCTTT. Its translation is CSVVKGRVNDTEAFF.

This clonotype was seen more than once but under ten times. The chain couples TRBV7-2 to TRBJ1-3, with 7 bases aligning to TRBD1. The CDR3 totals 14 residues. The J segment lost 1 base and the V segment lost 7 bases, leaving 4 bases of the junction unmatched. Germline lookup yields CDR1 SGHTA and CDR2 FQGNSA. CDR3 sequence (DNA): TGTGCCAGCACCCAGGGGGTGTCTGGAAACACCATATATTTT. It translates to CASTQGVSGNTIYF.

This clonotype was seen a handful of times. The chain links TRBV6-5 to TRBJ2-7, with 8 bases lining up with TRBD2. The germline V gene has CDR1 MNHEY and CDR2 SVGAGI. The CDR3 loop spans 14 amino acids. V was pared by 0 bases and J by 3 bases, with 1 base of the junction left unmatched. The CDR3 loop is CASSYSSGGYEQYF. The CDR3 region has the DNA TGTGCCAGCAGTTACTCGAGCGGGGGCTACGAGCAGTACTTC.

This clonotype was seen only a few times. The chain recombines TRBV7-2 with TRBJ2-5, with D possibly being TRBD1 (6 bases). Trimming pared 5 bases from V and 5 bases from J, leaving 18 bases between. CDR1 SGHTA and CDR2 FQGNSA come from the germline V gene. CDR3 size: 15 residues. The CDR3 loop is CASSHPEGQGETQYF. The CDR3 bases are TGTGCCAGCAGCCACCCCGAGGGGCAGGGGGAGACCCAGTACTTC.

This clonotype was picked up a small number of times. The gene calls are TRBV6-1 and TRBJ2-5; no reliable D call. CDR3 length equals 14 residues. Per the germline V gene, CDR1 is MNHNS and CDR2 is SASEGT. Trimming took 6 bases from V and 2 from J, leaving 13 bases between them. The CDR3 loop reads CASSTGLSQETQYF. CDR3 coding DNA: TGTGCCAGCAGCACGGGCCTCAGTCAAGAGACCCAGTACTTC.

This clonotype was counted between two and nine times. J is TRBJ2-7 and V is TRBV7-9, with unresolved D. This CDR3 comprises 13 residues. Germline CDR1 SEHNR, CDR2 FQNEAQ (reference sequence). Deletions cut 4 bases from V and 3 bases from J, with 10 bases between. Here the CDR3 reads CASSSGNFYEQYF. Here the CDR3 DNA reads TGTGCCAGCAGCTCGGGCAACTTCTACGAGCAGTACTTC.

CDR3 sequence (DNA): TGTGCCAGCAGCGAGACAGGGGCGGGGTATGGCTACACCTTC. It is translated as CASSETGAGYGYTF. The chain combines TRBV9 with TRBJ1-2, with TRBD1 identical over 8 bases. Trimming removed 3 bases from V and 5 bases from J; junction bases left unmatched: 6. The CDR3 is 14 amino acids. Germline V gene lookup returns CDR1 SGDLS and CDR2 YYNGEE. The complete variable domain, with remaining parts taken from reference TRBV9 and TRBJ1-2, reads DSGVTQTPKHLITATGQRVTLRCSPRSGDLSVYWYQQSLDQGLQFLIQYYNGEERAKGNILERFSAQQFPDLHSELNLSSLELGDSALYFCASSETGAGYGYTFGSGTRLTVV.

The chain recombines TRBV28 with TRBJ2-1, with 12 bases identical to TRBD2. This CDR3 comprises 18 residues. J was trimmed by 2 bases and V by 0 bases; bases with no gene match: 5. Per the germline V gene, CDR1 is MDHEN and CDR2 is SYDVKM. The CDR3 region is CASSLCQSSGRAYNEQFF. DNA for the CDR3: TGTGCCAGCAGTTTATGCCAATCTAGCGGGAGGGCCTACAATGAGCAGTTCTTC.

In the case of this clonotype: Relative to the germline gene, one junction end is altered; a read error may explain this. V and J are TRBV20-1 and TRBJ2-1, with 7 bases matching TRBD2. Germline assignment: CDR1 DFQATT and CDR2 SNEGSKA (reference sequence). The CDR3 spans 13 residues. The CDR3 bases are TGCAGTGCCGGGACCTGGGACTACAATGAGCGGTTCTTC. Translating gives CSAGTWDYNERFF.

Only a few counts were recorded for this clonotype. V is TRBV18 and J is TRBJ1-1; D uncertain. V gave up 2 bases and J gave up 0 bases, with 13 bases separating them. Germline V gene sequence: CDR1 KGHSH, CDR2 LQKENI. CDR3 length: 16 residues. As DNA, the CDR3 is TGTGCCAGCTCACCAAAGTCCGTACCGTTGAACACTGAAGCTTTCTTT. Translation: CASSPKSVPLNTEAFF. The full variable domain, with the rest looked up from reference TRBV18 and TRBJ1-1, is NAGVMQNPRHLVRRRGQEARLRCSPMKGHSHVYWYRQLPEEGLKFMVYLQKENIIDESGMPKERFSAEFPKEGPSILRIQQVVRGDSAAYFCASSPKSVPLNTEAFFGQGTRLTVV.

This clonotype has a count of ten or more. The genes are TRBV4-3 and TRBJ2-5, with 8 bases lining up with TRBD1. This CDR3 spans 13 amino acids. Germline lookup yields CDR1 LGHNA and CDR2 YSLEER. J was trimmed by 4 bases and V by 5 bases; bases with no gene match: 3. CDR3 sequence: CASSFDRGETQYF. The CDR3 region has the DNA TGCGCCAGCAGCTTTGACAGGGGAGAGACCCAGTACTTC.